A selection of T cell receptor beta chains follows, all from one sample in a study of blood T cell repertoires in COVID-19. Profiling relied on immunoSEQ multiplex PCR, and the TCRdb table lists in-frame clones only, not all of them. The table lists under 400,000 clones, around 87% of them singletons. The sample comprised PBMCs or T cells enriched from blood (not recorded which). The receptors originated from a middle-aged man in a cohort exposed to, infected with or recovered from COVID-19 (not recorded which). CDR3s include the opening cysteine and the closing phenylalanine or tryptophan. The D gene is left open where the match is weak.

CASSPTGSSAQYF | TGTGCCAGCAGCCCCACAGGGTCGAGTGCGCAGTACTTC | TRBJ2-7 | NA | TRBV3-1/TRBV3-2
CASSLAGGLPNEQFF | TGTGCCAGCAGCTTAGCGGGAGGTCTCCCTAATGAGCAGTTCTTC | TRBJ2-1 | NA | TRBV7-2
CASSELAGSGNTIYF | TGTGCCAGCAGTGAATTGGCAGGCTCTGGAAACACCATATATTTT | TRBJ1-3 | NA | TRBV2
CASSLVPYRDREGYGYTF | TGTGCCAGCAGCTTAGTCCCATACCGGGACAGGGAAGGCTATGGCTACACCTTC | TRBJ1-2 | TRBD1 | TRBV7-9
CASSAGLAGSWLTDTQYF | TGTGCCAGCAGCGCCGGACTAGCGGGAAGTTGGCTAACAGATACGCAGTATTTT | TRBJ2-3 | TRBD2 | TRBV7-9
CATRSSGSYEQYF | TGTGCCACCAGATCTAGCGGTTCCTACGAGCAGTACTTC | TRBJ2-7 | TRBD2 | TRBV15
CASRLDRGLPSSYEQYF | TGCGCCAGCCGCCTCGACAGGGGGCTCCCGAGCTCCTACGAGCAGTACTTC | TRBJ2-7 | TRBD1 | TRBV5-1
CSASAGGPVEQYF | TGCAGTGCTAGTGCGGGAGGGCCGGTCGAGCAGTACTTC | TRBJ2-7 | TRBD2 | TRBV20-1
CASSISYEQYF | TGTGCCAGCAGTATCTCTTACGAGCAGTACTTC | TRBJ2-7 | NA | TRBV12-3/TRBV12-4
CASSLQGSKTEAFF | TGCGCCAGCAGCTTGCAGGGCTCGAAAACTGAAGCTTTCTTT | TRBJ1-1 | NA | TRBV5-1
CASSQDWGEQETQYF | TGTGCCAGCAGCCAAGATTGGGGGGAACAAGAGACCCAGTACTTC | TRBJ2-5 | NA | TRBV3-1/TRBV3-2
CASSWQGNGYTF | TGTGCCAGCAGTTGGCAGGGTAATGGCTACACCTTC | TRBJ1-2 | NA | TRBV12-3/TRBV12-4